The source of this T cell receptor (beta chain) is a study of T cell responses to AZD1222 COVID-19 vaccine. V lost 3 bases to trimming and J lost 7 bases, with 12 bases between them. The CDR3 loop spans 12 amino acids. Germline values: CDR1 DFQATT, CDR2 SNEGSKA (reference sequence). On this clone: The target antigen is unknown.

Sequenced by immunoSEQ multiplex PCR; TCRdb stores in-frame clones only, minus some. The sample yields under 250,000 clones, just over 90% seen once. Study conclusions and caveats: Clonal diversity may have been underestimated, and the donors were mostly white British, with more females than males.

This chain uses TRBV20-1 with TRBJ1-2; D is undetermined. This specimen was peripheral blood, taken on day 0 of MenACWY control vaccination. The receptor was isolated from an adult in good health. Here the CDR3 reads CSASPLASGYTF. The CDR3 DNA sequence: TGCAGTGCTAGTCCTCTGGCTAGTGGCTACACCTTC.